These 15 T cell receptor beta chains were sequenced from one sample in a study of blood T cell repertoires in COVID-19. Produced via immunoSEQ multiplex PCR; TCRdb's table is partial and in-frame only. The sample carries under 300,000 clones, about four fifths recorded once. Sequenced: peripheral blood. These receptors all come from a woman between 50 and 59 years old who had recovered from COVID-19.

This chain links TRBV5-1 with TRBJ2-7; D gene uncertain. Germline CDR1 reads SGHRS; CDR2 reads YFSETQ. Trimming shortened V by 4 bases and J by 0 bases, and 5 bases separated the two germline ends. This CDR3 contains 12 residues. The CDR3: CASSPNSYEQYF. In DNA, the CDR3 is TGCGCCAGCAGCCCTAACTCCTACGAGCAGTACTTC.

CDR3 coding DNA: TGTGCCAGCAGCTTAGTCGGGGGACAGGGGGGTGGCTACACCTTC. Translation: CASSLVGGQGGGYTF. V usage is TRBV11-2 and J usage is TRBJ1-2; 11 bases are shared with TRBD1. This CDR3 has 15 residues. Trimming removed 1 base from V and 7 bases from J; junction bases left unmatched: 5. Germline lookup yields CDR1 SGHAT and CDR2 FQNNGV.

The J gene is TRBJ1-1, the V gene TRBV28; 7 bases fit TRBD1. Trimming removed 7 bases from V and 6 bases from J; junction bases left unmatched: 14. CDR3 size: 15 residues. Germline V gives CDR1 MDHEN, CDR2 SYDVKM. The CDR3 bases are TGTGCCAGCACCCTTTTCCCTCAGGGGGGCGCTGAAGCTTTCTTT. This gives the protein CASTLFPQGGAEAFF.

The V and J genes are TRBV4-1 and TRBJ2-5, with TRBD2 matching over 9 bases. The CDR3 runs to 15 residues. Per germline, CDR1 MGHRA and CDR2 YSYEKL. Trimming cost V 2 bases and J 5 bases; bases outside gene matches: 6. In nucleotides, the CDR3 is TGCGCCAGCAGCCAAATAGCGGGAGAAGGGGAGACCCAGTACTTC. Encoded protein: CASSQIAGEGETQYF.

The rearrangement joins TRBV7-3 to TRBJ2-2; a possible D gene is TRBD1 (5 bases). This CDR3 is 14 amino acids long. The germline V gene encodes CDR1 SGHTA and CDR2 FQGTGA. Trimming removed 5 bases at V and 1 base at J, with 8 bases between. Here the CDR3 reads CASSRTGNTGELFF. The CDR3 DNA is TGTGCCAGCAGCAGAACAGGGAACACCGGGGAGCTGTTTTTT. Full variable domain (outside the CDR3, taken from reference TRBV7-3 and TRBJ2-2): GAGVSQTPSNKVTEKGKYVELRCDPISGHTALYWYRQSLGQGPEFLIYFQGTGAADDSGLPNDRFFAVRPEGSVSTLKIQRTERGDSAVYLCASSRTGNTGELFFGEGSRLTVL.

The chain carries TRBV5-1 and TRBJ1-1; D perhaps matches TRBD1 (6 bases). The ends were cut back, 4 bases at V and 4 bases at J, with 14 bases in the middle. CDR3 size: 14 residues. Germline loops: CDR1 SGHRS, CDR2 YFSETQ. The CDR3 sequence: CASSLGQIPTEAFF. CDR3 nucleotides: TGCGCCAGCAGCCTCGGACAGATTCCCACTGAAGCTTTCTTT.

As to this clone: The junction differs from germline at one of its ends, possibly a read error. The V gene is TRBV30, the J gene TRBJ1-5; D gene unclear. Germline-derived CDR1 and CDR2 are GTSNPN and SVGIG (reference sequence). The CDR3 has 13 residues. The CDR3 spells CAWGVQGNQPQHF. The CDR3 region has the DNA TGTGCCTGGGGTGTCCAGGGCAATCAGCCCCAGCATTTT.

The CDR3: CASSQDRRRLASGAKNIQYF. CDR3 nucleotide sequence: TGCGCCAGCAGCCAAGATCGACGGAGATTGGCCAGCGGAGCCAAAAACATTCAGTACTTC. The chain employs TRBV4-3 and TRBJ2-4; D perhaps matches TRBD2 (5 bases). Per the germline V gene, CDR1 is LGHNA and CDR2 is YSLEER. The CDR3 has 20 residues. Trimming stripped 0 bases from V and 0 bases from J, with 21 bases between.

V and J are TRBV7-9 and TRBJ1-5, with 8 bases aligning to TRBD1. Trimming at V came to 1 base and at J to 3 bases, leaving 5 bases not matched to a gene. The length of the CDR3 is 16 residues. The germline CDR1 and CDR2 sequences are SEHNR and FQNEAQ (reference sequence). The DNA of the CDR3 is TGTGCCAGCAGCTTAGGGGACAGGAGAAACAATCAGCCCCAGCATTTT. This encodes CASSLGDRRNNQPQHF. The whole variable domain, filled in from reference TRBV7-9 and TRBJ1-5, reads DTGVSQNPRHKITKRGQNVTFRCDPISEHNRLYWYRQTLGQGPEFLTYFQNEAQLEKSRLLSDRFSAERPKGSFSTLEIQRTEQGDSAMYLCASSLGDRRNNQPQHFGDGTRLSIL.

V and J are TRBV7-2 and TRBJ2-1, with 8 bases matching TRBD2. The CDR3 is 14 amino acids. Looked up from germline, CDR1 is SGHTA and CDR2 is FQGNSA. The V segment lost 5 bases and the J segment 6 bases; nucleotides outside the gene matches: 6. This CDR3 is CASSPRLASNEQFF. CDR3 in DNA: TGTGCCAGCAGCCCGAGACTAGCGAGCAATGAGCAGTTCTTC.

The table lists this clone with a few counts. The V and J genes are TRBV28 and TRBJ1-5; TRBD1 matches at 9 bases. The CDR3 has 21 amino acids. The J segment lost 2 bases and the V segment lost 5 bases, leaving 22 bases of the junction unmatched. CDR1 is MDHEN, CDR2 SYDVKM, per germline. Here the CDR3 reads CASSPIMRARDRAGGNQPQHF. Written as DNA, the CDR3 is TGTGCCAGCAGTCCAATTATGCGGGCCCGGGACAGGGCTGGGGGCAATCAGCCCCAGCATTTT.

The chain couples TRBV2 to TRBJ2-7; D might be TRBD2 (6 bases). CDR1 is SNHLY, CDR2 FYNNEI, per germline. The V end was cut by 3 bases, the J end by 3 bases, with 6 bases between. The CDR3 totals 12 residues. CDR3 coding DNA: TGTGCCAGCAGTGAGGGGGGCTACGAGCAGTACTTC. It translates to CASSEGGYEQYF.

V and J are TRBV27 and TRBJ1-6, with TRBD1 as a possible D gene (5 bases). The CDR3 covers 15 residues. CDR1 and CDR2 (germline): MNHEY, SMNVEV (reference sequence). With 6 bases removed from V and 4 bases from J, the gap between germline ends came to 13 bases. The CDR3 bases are TGTGCCAGCAGCATGACAGCTAAATATAATTCACCCCTCCACTTT. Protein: CASSMTAKYNSPLHF.

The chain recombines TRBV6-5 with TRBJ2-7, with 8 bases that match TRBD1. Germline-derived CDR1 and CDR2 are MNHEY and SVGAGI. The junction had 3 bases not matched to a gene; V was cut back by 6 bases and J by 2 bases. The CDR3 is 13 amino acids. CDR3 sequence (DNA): TGTGCCAGCAGGTTGACAGGGGCCTACGAGCAGTACTTC. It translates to CASRLTGAYEQYF.

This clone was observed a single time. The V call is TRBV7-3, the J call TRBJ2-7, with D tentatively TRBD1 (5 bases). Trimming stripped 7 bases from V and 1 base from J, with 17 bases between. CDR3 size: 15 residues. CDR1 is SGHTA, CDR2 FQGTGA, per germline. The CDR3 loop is CASITTGKMSYEQYF. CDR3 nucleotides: TGTGCCAGCATCACAACAGGTAAAATGTCCTACGAGCAGTACTTC.